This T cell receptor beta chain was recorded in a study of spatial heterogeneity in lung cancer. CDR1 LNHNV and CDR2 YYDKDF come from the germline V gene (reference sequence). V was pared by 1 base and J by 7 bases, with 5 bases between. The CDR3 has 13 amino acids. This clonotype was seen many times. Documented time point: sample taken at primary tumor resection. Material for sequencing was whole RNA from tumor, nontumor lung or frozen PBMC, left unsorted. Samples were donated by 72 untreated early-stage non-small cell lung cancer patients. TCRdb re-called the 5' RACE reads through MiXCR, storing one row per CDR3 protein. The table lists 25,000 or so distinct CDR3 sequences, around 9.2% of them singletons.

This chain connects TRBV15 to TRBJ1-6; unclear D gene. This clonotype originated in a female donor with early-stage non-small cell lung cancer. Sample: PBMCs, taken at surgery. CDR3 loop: CATSRGRNSPLHF. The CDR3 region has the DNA TGTGCCACCAGCAGAGGCCGGAATTCACCCCTCCACTTT.